A selection of T cell receptor beta chains follows, all from one sample in a study of blood T cell repertoires in COVID-19. Repertoires were generated with immunoSEQ multiplex PCR, while TCRdb's copy carries only in-frame clones and drops some. This sample has about 210,000 clones, with about 90% found just once. Sequencing used peripheral blood. The receptors originated from a man aged 30-40 years with acute or convalescent COVID-19. Both conserved end residues are part of each CDR3. D genes are given only for firm matches. Rows give clone size only sometimes, using once, few, many, or a class for an expanded clone.

>NA|TRBD1|TRBJ1-2|TRBV4-1
TGCGCCAGCAGCCCCCGGACAGGGGTGGGCTATGGCTACACCTTC
CASSPRTGVGYGYTF
>NA|NA|TRBJ1-5|TRBV9
TGTGCCAGCAGCGTAGGTGGTAATCTAGGGGAACAGCCCCAGCATTTT
CASSVGGNLGEQPQHF
>NA|TRBD2|TRBJ2-1|TRBV4-2
TGTGCCAGCAGCCAAACCGGGACTAGCGGCTACAATGAGCAGTTCTTC
CASSQTGTSGYNEQFF
>once|NA|TRBJ2-1|TRBV7-9
TGTGCCAGCAGCCTTGGGACTCTCGGAGAGCAGTTCTTC
CASSLGTLGEQFF
>NA|NA|TRBJ2-5|TRBV5-4
TGTGCCAGCAGCTTGTCTGGGGGGGCCGTAAAGACCCAGTACTTC
CASSLSGGAVKTQYF
>NA|TRBD2|TRBJ2-5|TRBV27
TGTGCCAGCAAAAGCGGGAGGTCCCGCCAAGAGACCCAGTACTTC
CASKSGRSRQETQYF
>NA|NA|TRBJ1-6|TRBV4-2
TGTGCCAGCAGAATGACAGGCGGCAAATCACCCCTCCACTTT
CASRMTGGKSPLHF
>NA|NA|TRBJ2-7|TRBV5-5
TGTGCCAGCAGCTTGGAGGGGCGAAGTCCCTACGAGCAGTACTTC
CASSLEGRSPYEQYF
>NA|NA|TRBJ1-1|TRBV11-1
TGTGCCAGCAGCTTAGGGCGGAAGAACACTGAAGCTTTCTTT
CASSLGRKNTEAFF
>NA|NA|TRBJ1-1|TRBV5-1
TGCGCCAGCAGCCCGGACAGCACTGAAGCTTTCTTT
CASSPDSTEAFF
>NA|TRBD1|TRBJ1-6|TRBV27
TGTGCCAGCAGTTTCACAGGGGGGCATTCACCCCTCCACTTT
CASSFTGGHSPLHF
>NA|TRBD2|TRBJ2-3|TRBV5-1
TGCGCCAGCAGACTGGGACTAGCGGGAGGACAGGGAACAGATACGCAGTATTTT
CASRLGLAGGQGTDTQYF
>NA|TRBD1|TRBJ2-3|TRBV6-5
TGTGCCAGCAGTAGTCGGACAGGGGGCACAGATACGCAGTATTTT
CASSSRTGGTDTQYF
>NA|TRBD1|TRBJ1-4|TRBV7-9
TGTGCCAGCAGCGAGGACAGGGGGCGAGAAAAACTGTTTTTT
CASSEDRGREKLFF
>NA|NA|TRBJ1-6|TRBV28
TGTGCCAGCATGGGCATTCCCAATTCACCCCTCCACTTT
CASMGIPNSPLHF
>NA|NA|TRBJ2-7|TRBV27
TGTGCCAGCAGTTTAGACCAGCGGCGGCCCTCCTACGAGCAGTACTTC
CASSLDQRRPSYEQYF
>NA|NA|TRBJ1-6|TRBV4-2
TGTGCCAGCAGCCAAGACGGGAGTGATTCACCCCTCCACTTT
CASSQDGSDSPLHF
>NA|TRBD1|TRBJ2-1|TRBV12-3/TRBV12-4
TGTGCCAGCAGTTCCGGGACAGCGAGGTGGCCGTTCTTC
CASSSGTARWPFF
>NA|NA|TRBJ2-7|TRBV6-5
TGTGCCAGCACCCGATTGGGGGCAGGCACCTACGAGCAGTACTTC
CASTRLGAGTYEQYF
>NA|TRBD2|TRBJ2-2|TRBV7-9
TGTGCCAGCATCGAACTAGCGGGAGGGCCAATGAACACCGGGGAGCTGTTTTTT
CASIELAGGPMNTGELFF
>NA|NA|TRBJ2-2|TRBV6-7
TGTGCCAGCAGTTACTACCAGGGGAGGAACACCGGGGAGCTGTTTTTT
CASSYYQGRNTGELFF
>NA|TRBD1|TRBJ2-1|TRBV25-1
TGTGCCAGCAGTGAATCACCGGGACAGGGGCGAGCCTACAATGAGCAGTTCTTC
CASSESPGQGRAYNEQFF
>NA|NA|TRBJ1-6|TRBV19
TGTGCCAGCCAACTCCAGCGGACGCTCCCACCCCTCCACTTT
CASQLQRTLPPLHF
>NA|TRBD1|TRBJ1-6|TRBV13
TGTGCCAGCAGCGGACAGGGGGTCCTTCGTTCACCCCTCCACTTT
CASSGQGVLRSPLHF